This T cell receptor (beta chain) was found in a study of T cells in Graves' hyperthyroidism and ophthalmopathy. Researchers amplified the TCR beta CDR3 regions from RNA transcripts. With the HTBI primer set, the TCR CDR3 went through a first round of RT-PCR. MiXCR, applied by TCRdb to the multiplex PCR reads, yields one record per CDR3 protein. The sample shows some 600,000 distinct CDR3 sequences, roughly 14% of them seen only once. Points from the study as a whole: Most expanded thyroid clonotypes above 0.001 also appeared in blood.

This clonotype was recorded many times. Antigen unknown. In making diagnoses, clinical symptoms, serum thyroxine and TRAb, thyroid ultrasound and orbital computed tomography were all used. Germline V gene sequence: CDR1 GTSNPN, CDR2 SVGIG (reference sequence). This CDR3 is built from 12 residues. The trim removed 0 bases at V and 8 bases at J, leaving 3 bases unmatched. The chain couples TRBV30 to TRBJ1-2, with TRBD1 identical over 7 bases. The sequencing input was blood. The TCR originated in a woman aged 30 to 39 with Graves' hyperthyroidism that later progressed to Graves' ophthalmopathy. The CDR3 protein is CAWSVSGGGYTF. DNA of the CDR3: TGTGCCTGGAGTGTGTCAGGGGGGGGCTACACCTTC.